This record concerns one TCR beta chain sequence. This record belongs to a study of identical twins. Only healthy Caucasians were included as donors. MiXCR, run by TCRdb on the 5' RACE reads, gives a single entry per CDR3 protein. The sample yields a few hundred thousand distinct CDR3 sequences, just under 10% seen once. CDR1 and CDR2 from the germline V gene are ENHRY and SYGVKD. The CDR3 sequence is 13 residues long. V lost 6 bases and J 2 bases, leaving 10 bases between the germline ends. The same data also contributed to another study, on yellow fever vaccine responses in identical twins.

Specimen: PBMCs. The receptor comes from a woman under 30 in good health. The chain recombines TRBV10-3 with TRBJ2-5; D remains unclear. Here the CDR3 reads CAIRNPAQETQYF. The CDR3 nucleotides are TGTGCCATCAGGAACCCGGCTCAAGAGACCCAGTACTTC.